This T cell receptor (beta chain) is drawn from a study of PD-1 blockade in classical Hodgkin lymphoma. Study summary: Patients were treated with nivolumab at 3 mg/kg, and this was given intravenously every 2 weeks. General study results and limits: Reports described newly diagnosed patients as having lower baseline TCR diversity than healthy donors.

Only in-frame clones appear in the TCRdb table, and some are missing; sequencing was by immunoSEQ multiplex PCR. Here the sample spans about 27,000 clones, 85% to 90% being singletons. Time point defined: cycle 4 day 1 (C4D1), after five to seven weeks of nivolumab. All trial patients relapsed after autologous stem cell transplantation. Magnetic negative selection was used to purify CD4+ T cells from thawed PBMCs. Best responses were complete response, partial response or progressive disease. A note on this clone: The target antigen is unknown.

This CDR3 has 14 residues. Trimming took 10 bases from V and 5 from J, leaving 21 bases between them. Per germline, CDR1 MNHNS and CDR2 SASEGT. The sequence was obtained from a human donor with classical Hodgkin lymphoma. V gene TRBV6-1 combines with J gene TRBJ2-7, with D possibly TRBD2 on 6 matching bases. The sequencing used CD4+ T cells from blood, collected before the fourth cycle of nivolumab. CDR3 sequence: CATQRGGKGNEQYF. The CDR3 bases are TGTGCCACCCAAAGGGGCGGGAAGGGTAACGAGCAGTACTTC.